This paragraph reports one T cell receptor (beta chain). The clone's antigen remains unknown. Per-nucleotide qualities are absent, and no much larger clonotype sits a single base away. Each collaborating institution followed its own protocols to collect whole blood in K2EDTA tubes. For TCRbeta analysis, collaborator samples were shipped as frozen whole blood, as isolated PBMCs, or as DNA extracted from either sample type. These data are taken from a study of blood T cell repertoires in COVID-19 (dated by TCRdb to 2019 to 2021). Regarding the study in general: Samples from collaborators originated in the United States, Italy and Spain and spanned both the acute and convalescent phases of COVID-19. Where available, HLA class I and class II types were taken from metadata supplied by the sample provider and were not determined by assay-based typing. Samples came from the ongoing ImmuneRACE study (first 160 participants) plus 1,254 subjects from 6 global collaborators. The prospective study material was composed of cDNA or gDNA derived from T cells, B-cell-depleted T cells, or PBMCs. Deeply sampled blood TCRbeta repertoires from subjects exposed to, actively infected with, or recovered from COVID-19 were included in the dataset. A freely available public database, intended as a resource for researchers studying the immune response to SARS-CoV-2, is where the repertoires were released. Nearly every sample came with metadata listing a de-identified subject ID, COVID-19 status, age in years and sex.

V lost 0 bases and J lost 0 bases; the stretch between them is 18 bases long. Reading from cysteine to phenylalanine, the CDR3 counts 19 amino acids. The entry retains the CDR3 DNA only, 57 bases that are in frame from base 1. Sequences SGHTS (CDR1) and YDEGEE (CDR2) are obtained from the germline V gene. On the study overall, not on this receptor specifically: How much clinical and demographic metadata was included differed by source and by participant, and the metadata was provided uncurated.

TCRbeta CDR3 regions were amplified from genomic DNA using the immunoSEQ Assay, a bias-controlled multiplex PCR. The source study handled its data this way. Nucleated cell counts per sample were estimated from amplification of reference gene primers within the assay. Sequence reads were collapsed and filtered to measure the absolute abundance of every unique TCRbeta CDR3 rearrangement. For each sample, productive Simpson clonality was calculated as the square root of Simpson's diversity index over productive rearrangements. TCRdb stores this immuneACCESS table with in-frame sequences only. Part of the clones is absent; in the studies checked, under half of the shortfall reflects unresolved V genes, and no reason is known for the rest. That table furnishes V, J and clone size, whereas the DNA furnished D and trimming. The sample data list around 76,000 clones, and around nine tenths of these were observed just once. The leading ten clones occupy 5.8% of the sample.

The V and J genes are TRBV5-8 and TRBJ1-4, with a weak D call of TRBD1 (6 bases match). Sequenced input: peripheral blood. This TCR was sampled from a human donor in a cohort sampled during active COVID-19. The CDR3 in this case is CASSLVVDSLDATNEKLFF. The DNA is TGTGCCAGCAGCTTGGTTGTGGACAGCCTTGATGCAACTAATGAAAAACTGTTTTTT.